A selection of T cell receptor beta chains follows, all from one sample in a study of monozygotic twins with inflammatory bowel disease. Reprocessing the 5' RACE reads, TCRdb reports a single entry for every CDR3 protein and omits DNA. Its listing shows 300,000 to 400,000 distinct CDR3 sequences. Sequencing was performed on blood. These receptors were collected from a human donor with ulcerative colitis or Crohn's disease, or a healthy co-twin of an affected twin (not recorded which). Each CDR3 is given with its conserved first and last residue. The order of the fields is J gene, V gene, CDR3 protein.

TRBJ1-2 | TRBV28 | CASSLPAGEIYGYTF
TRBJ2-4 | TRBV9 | CASSDGGAGTKNIQYF
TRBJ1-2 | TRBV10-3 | CAISMTGDYGYTF
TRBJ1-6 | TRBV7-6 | CASSWETAGNSPLHF
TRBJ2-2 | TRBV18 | CASSPKAGELFF
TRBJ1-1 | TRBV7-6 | CASSGDRATEAFF
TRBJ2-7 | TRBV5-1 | CASSFQLTSYEQYF
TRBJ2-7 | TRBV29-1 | CSVRQDPDSYEQYF
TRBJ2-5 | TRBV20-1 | CSVADQETQYF
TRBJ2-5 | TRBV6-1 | CASSQDRVYQETQYF
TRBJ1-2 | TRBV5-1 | CASSPGQVRDGYTF
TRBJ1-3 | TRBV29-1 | CSTGDDRNTIYF
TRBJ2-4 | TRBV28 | CASRQGGYGVKNIQYF
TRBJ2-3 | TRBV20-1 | CSATVTGRGDTQYF
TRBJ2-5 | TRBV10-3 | CAISEPGTTYQETQYF
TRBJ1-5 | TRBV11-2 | CASSLDPSGGRVNQPQHF
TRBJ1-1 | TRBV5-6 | CASSRTDWNTEAFF
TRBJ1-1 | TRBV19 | CASSIASIRRGDAFF
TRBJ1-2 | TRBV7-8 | CASSLDTPRNGYTF
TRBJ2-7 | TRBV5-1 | CASSLESNGDRSHF
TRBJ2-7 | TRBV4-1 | CASRVGGGPRPYEQYF
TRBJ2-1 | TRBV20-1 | CSALTSGGPPAFF
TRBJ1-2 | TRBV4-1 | CASSQDRGLGYTF
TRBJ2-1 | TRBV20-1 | CSAVKDWNSYNEQFF
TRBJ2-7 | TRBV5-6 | CASSLIGAGLGASYEQYF
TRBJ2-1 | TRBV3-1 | CASSQEPGQGIEQFF
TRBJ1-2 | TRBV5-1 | CASSEGQDYGYTF
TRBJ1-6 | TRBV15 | CATSGGSSPLHF
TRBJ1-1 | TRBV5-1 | CASSLGPGQGNTEAFF
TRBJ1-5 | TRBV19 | CASSNGPGTFGQPQHF
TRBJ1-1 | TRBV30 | CAWSYKRQGDTEAFF
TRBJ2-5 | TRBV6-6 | CASSYGSLETQYF
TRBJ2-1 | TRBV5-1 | CASSLTGSHNEQFF
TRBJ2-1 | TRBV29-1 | CSVEWGHSYNEQFF
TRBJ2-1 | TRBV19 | CASSPGDTHNEQFF
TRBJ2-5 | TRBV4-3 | CASSQGYRTGGETQYF
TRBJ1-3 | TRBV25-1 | CASSPQSSGNTIYF
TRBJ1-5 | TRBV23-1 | CASSLAVNQPQHF
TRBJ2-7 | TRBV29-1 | CSVTDGDFYEQYF
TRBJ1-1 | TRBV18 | CASSPLRGPAFF
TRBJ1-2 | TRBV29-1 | CSVESDRDYGYTF
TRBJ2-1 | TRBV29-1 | CSVEDPWSYNEQFF
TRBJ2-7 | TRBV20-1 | CSASPGTGGYEQYF
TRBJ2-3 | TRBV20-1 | CRALSLGLTDTQYF
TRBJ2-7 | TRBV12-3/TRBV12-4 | CASSFGSSSYEQYF
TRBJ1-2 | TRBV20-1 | CSAHTGYGYTF
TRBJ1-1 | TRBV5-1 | CASSGGERTEAFF
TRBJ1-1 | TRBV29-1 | CSVDQQGVRTEAFF
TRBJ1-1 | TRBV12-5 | CASGTPPPNTEAFF
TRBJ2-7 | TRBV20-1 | CSARDLAASYEQYF
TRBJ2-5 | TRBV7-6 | CASSLDWGGGGETQYF
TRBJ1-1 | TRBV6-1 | CASRIDARRNTEAFF
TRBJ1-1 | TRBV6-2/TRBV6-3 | CASSGDRAFGTEAFF